These 6 T cell receptor beta chains came from one sample sequenced in a study of blood T cell repertoires in COVID-19. The method was immunoSEQ multiplex PCR; TCRdb's version includes in-frame clones alone and lacks a portion of them. The table includes 60,000 to 85,000 clones, approximately 80% detected once. The material sequenced was peripheral blood. The receptors come from a woman in her sixties or seventies with acute or convalescent COVID-19.

This clone was detected only once. The V call is TRBV30, the J call TRBJ1-4; D gene uncertain. Between the trimmed V and J ends, which lost 8 bases and 3 bases, there was a span of 13 bases. This CDR3 is 13 amino acids long. Germline-derived CDR1 and CDR2 are GTSNPN and SVGIG (reference sequence). The CDR3 nucleotides read TGTGCCGGATCGAGGTTGGCTAATGAAAAACTGTTTTTT. As protein: CAGSRLANEKLFF.

The gene calls are TRBV30 and TRBJ1-3, with D perhaps TRBD1 (6 bases). Trimming cost V 2 bases and J 0 bases, with 11 bases left between them. CDR1 GTSNPN and CDR2 SVGIG come from the germline V gene (reference sequence). This CDR3 spans 15 amino acids. The DNA for the CDR3 is TGTGCCTGGAGTAGGACAGCTGCCTCTGGAAACACCATATATTTT. Its protein product is CAWSRTAASGNTIYF.

The rearrangement joins TRBV19 to TRBJ2-7; the match to TRBD1 covers 7 bases. J lost 3 bases, V lost 1 base, and 6 bases had no gene match. The CDR3 is made up of 15 amino acids. The V gene's germline CDR1 is LNHDA and CDR2 SQIVND (reference sequence). The CDR3 DNA is TGTGCCAGTAGTATAGGGACAGGCGGTCACTACGAGCAGTACTTC. Protein sequence: CASSIGTGGHYEQYF.

This clone was found a few times. The genes are TRBV7-8 and TRBJ1-5; 8 bases align to TRBD1. V dropped 3 bases and J dropped 3; count of bases not matched to a gene: 4. The CDR3 loop spans 15 amino acids. Per the germline V gene, CDR1 is SGHVS and CDR2 is FQNEAQ. Here the CDR3 DNA reads TGTGCCAGCAGCTTGGACAGGGTACCCAATCAGCCCCAGCATTTT. Residues: CASSLDRVPNQPQHF.

The chain has TRBV3-1 (or the pseudogene TRBV3-2) and TRBJ1-5, with D uncertain. Trimming left V 3 bases short and J 5 bases short, with 11 bases between. Germline CDR1 is LGHDT and CDR2 is YNNKEL (reference sequence). The length of the CDR3 is 14 residues. CDR3: CASSQETADQPQHF. DNA for the CDR3: TGTGCCAGCAGCCAGGAGACTGCCGATCAGCCCCAGCATTTT.

V is TRBV11-2 and J is TRBJ2-6; D gene unclear. Trimming removed 5 bases at V and 0 bases at J, with 8 bases between. There are 15 residues in the CDR3. Germline CDR1 reads SGHAT; CDR2 reads FQNNGV. CDR3 nucleotides: TGTGCCAGCAGCCAACATCGCTCTGGGGCCAACGTCCTGACTTTC. Translating gives CASSQHRSGANVLTF.